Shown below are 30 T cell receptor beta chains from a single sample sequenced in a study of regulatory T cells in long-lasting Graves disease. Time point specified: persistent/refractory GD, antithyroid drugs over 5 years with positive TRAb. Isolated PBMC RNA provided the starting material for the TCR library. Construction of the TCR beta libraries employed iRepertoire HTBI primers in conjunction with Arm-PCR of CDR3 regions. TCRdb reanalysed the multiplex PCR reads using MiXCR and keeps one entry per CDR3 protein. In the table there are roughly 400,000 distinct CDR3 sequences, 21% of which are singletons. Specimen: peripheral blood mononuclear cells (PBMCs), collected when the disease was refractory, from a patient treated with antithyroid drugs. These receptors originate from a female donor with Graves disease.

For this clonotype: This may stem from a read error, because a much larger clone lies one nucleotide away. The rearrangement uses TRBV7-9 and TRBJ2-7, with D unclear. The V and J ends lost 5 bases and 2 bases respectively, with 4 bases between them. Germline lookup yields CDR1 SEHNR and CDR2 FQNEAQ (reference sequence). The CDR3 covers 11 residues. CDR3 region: CASSAPYEQYF. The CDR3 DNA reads TGTGCCAGCAGCGCCCCCTACGAGCAGTACTTC. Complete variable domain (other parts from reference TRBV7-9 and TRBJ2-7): DTGVSQNPRHKITKRGQNVTFRCDPISEHNRLYWYRQTLGQGPEFLTYFQNEAQLEKSRLLSDRFSAERPKGSFSTLEIQRTEQGDSAMYLCASSAPYEQYFGPGTRLTVT.

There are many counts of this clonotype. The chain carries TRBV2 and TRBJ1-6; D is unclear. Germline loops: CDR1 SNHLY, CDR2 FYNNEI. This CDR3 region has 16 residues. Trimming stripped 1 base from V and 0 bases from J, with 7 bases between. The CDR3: CASSEDFSSYNSPLHF. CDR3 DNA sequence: TGTGCCAGCAGTGAAGATTTTTCCTCCTATAATTCACCCCTCCACTTT. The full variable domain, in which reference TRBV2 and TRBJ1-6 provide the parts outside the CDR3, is EPEVTQTPSHQVTQMGQEVILRCVPISNHLYFYWYRQILGQKVEFLVSFYNNEISEKSEIFDDQFSVERPDGSNFTLKIRSTKLEDSAMYFCASSEDFSSYNSPLHFGNGTRLTVT.

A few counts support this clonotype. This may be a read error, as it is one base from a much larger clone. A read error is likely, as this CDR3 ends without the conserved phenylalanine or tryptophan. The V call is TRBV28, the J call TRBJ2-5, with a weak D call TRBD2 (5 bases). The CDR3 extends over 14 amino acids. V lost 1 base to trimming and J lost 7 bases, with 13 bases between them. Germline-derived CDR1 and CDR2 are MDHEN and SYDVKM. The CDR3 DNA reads TGTGCCAGCAGTTTATCAGGACTTCGGGGGACCCAGTACCTC. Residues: CASSLSGLRGTQYL.

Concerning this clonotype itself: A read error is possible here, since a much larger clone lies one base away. The CDR3 sequence: CASSEKTGFFGYTF. The CDR3 DNA reads TGTGCCAGCAGTGAGAAGACAGGCTTCTTTGGCTACACCTTC. The chain joins TRBV2 to TRBJ1-2; D may be TRBD1 (6 bases). Trimming left V 3 bases short and J 7 bases short, with 15 bases between. The CDR3 is 14 residues long. CDR1 and CDR2 (germline): SNHLY, FYNNEI.

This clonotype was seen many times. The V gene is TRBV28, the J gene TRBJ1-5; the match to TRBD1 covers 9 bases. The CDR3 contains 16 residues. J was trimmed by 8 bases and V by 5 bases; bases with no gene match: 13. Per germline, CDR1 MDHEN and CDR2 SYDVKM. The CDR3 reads CASSPTGGARLEPQHF. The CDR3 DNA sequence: TGTGCCAGCAGTCCCACAGGGGGCGCGAGGTTGGAGCCCCAGCATTTT. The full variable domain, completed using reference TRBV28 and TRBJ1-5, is DVKVTQSSRYLVKRTGEKVFLECVQDMDHENMFWYRQDPGLGLRLIYFSYDVKMKEKGDIPEGYSVSREKKERFSLILESASTNQTSMYLCASSPTGGARLEPQHFGDGTRLSIL.

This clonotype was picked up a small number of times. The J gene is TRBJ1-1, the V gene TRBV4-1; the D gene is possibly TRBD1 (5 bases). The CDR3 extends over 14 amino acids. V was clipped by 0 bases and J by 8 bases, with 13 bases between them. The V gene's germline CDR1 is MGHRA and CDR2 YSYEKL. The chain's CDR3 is CASSQDFGRAEAFF. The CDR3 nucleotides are TGCGCCAGCAGCCAAGATTTCGGCAGGGCAGAAGCTTTCTTT.

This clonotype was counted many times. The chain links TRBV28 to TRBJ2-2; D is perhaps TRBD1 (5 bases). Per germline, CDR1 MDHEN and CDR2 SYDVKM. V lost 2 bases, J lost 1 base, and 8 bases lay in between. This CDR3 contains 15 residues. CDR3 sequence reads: CASSLDRGNTGELFF. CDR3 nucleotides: TGTGCCAGCAGTTTAGATAGGGGGAACACCGGGGAGCTGTTTTTT.

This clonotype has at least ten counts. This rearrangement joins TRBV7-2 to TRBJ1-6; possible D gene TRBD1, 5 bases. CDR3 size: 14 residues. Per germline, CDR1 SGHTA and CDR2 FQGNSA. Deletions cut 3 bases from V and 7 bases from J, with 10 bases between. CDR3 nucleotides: TGTGCCAGCAGCTTTGCAGGGTCAAATTCACCCCTCCACTTT. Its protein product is CASSFAGSNSPLHF.

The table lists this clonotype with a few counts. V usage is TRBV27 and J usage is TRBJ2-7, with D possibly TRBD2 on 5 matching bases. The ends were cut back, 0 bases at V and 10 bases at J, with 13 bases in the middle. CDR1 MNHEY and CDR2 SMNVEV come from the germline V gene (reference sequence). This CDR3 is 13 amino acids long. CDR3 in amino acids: CASSLSTTDYQYF. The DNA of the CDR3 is TGTGCCAGCAGTTTATCGACTACCGATTACCAGTACTTC.

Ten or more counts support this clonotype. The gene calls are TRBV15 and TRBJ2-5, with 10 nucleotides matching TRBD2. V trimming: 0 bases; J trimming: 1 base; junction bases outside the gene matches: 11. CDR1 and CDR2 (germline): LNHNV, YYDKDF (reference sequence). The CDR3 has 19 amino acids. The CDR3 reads CATSRELVGTSASQETQYF. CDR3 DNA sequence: TGTGCCACCAGCAGAGAGCTCGTCGGGACTAGCGCGAGCCAAGAGACCCAGTACTTC.

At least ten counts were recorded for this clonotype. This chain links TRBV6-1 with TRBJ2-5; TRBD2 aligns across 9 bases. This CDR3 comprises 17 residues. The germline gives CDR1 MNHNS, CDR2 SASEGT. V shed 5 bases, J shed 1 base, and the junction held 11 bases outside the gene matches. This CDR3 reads CASSTIAGDGLQETQYF. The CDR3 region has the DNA TGTGCCAGCAGTACAATAGCGGGAGATGGACTCCAAGAGACCCAGTACTTC.

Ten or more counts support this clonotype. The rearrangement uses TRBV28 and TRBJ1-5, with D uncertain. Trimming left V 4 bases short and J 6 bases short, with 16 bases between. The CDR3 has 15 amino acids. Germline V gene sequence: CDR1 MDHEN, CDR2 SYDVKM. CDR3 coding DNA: TGTGCCAGCAGTTCGGAGGGCAGGCGAGGTCAGCCCCAGCATTTT. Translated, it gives CASSSEGRRGQPQHF.

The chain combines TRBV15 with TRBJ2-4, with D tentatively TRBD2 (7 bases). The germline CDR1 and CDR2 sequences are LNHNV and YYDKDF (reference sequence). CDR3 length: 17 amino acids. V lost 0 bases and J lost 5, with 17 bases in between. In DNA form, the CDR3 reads TGTGCCACCAGCAGAGATCCGGAGGGAGGGGGGCAAAACATTCAGTACTTC. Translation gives CATSRDPEGGGQNIQYF.

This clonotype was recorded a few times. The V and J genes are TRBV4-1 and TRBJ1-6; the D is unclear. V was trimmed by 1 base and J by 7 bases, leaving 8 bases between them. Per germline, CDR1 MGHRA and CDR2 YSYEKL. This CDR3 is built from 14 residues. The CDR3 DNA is TGCGCCAGCAGCCAAGGGGAAGGGAATTCACCCCTCCACTTT. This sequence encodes CASSQGEGNSPLHF.

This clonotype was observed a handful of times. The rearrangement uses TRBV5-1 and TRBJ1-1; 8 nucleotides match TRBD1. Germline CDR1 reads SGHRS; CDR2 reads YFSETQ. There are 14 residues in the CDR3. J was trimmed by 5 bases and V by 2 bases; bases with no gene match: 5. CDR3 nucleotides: TGCGCCAGCAGCTTAAAAACAGGGGGTACTGAAGCTTTCTTT. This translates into CASSLKTGGTEAFF. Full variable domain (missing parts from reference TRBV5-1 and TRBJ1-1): KAGVTQTPRYLIKTRGQQVTLSCSPISGHRSVSWYQQTPGQGLQFLFEYFSETQRNKGNFPGRFSGRQFSNSRSEMNVSTLELGDSALYLCASSLKTGGTEAFFGQGTRLTVV.

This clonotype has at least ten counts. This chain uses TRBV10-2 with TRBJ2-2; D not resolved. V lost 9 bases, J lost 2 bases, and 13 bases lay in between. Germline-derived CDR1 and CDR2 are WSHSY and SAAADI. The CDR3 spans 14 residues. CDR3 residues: CASLDRLNTGELFF. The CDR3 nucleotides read TGCGCCAGTTTGGATAGACTTAACACCGGGGAGCTGTTTTTT.

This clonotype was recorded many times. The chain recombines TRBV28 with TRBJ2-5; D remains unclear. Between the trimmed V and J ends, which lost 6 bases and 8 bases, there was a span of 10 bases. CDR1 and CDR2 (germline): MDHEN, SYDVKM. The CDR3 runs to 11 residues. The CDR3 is CASSVGNTQYF. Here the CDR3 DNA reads TGTGCCAGCAGCGTGGGGAATACCCAGTACTTC. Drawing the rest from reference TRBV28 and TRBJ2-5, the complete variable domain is DVKVTQSSRYLVKRTGEKVFLECVQDMDHENMFWYRQDPGLGLRLIYFSYDVKMKEKGDIPEGYSVSREKKERFSLILESASTNQTSMYLCASSVGNTQYFGPGTRLLVL.

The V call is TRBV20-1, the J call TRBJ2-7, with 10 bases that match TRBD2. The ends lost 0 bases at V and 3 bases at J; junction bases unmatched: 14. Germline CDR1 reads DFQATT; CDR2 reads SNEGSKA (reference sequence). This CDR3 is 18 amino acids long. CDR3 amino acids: CSARDLGLATDPFYEQYF. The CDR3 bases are TGCAGTGCTAGAGATTTGGGACTAGCGACCGACCCTTTCTACGAGCAGTACTTC.

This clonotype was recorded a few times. CDR3 bases: TGTGCCAGCAACTACGGTGGGACAGGAACTGAAAAACTGTTTTTT. Translating it yields CASNYGGTGTEKLFF. The chain uses TRBV11-2 and TRBJ1-4, with 8 bases identical to TRBD1. Trimming removed 7 bases from V and 7 bases from J; junction bases left unmatched: 11. Germline lookup yields CDR1 SGHAT and CDR2 FQNNGV. This CDR3 has 15 amino acids.

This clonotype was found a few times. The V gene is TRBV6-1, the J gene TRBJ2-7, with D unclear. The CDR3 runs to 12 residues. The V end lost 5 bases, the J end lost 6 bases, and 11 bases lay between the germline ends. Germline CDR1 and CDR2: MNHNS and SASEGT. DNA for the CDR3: TGTGCCAGCAGTAGGCTAGTTTCCGAGCAGTACTTC. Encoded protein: CASSRLVSEQYF.

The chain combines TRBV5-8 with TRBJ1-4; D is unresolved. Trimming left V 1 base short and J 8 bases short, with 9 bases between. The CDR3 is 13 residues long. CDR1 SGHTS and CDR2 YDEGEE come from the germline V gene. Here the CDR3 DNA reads TGTGCCAGCAGCTTGTACGACGGCGAAAAACTGTTTTTT. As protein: CASSLYDGEKLFF.

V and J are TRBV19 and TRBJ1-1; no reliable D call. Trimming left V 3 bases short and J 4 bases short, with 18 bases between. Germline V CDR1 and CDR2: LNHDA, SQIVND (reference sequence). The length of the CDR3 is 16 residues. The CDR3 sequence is CASSIQTNILRTEAFF. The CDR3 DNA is TGTGCCAGTAGTATTCAAACGAACATATTACGCACTGAAGCTTTCTTT.

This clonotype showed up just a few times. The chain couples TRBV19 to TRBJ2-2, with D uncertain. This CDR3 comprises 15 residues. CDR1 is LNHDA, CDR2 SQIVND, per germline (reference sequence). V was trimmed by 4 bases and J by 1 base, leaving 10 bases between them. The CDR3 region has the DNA TGTGCCAGTAGTAGTGGCATTAGGAACACCGGGGAGCTGTTTTTT. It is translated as CASSSGIRNTGELFF.

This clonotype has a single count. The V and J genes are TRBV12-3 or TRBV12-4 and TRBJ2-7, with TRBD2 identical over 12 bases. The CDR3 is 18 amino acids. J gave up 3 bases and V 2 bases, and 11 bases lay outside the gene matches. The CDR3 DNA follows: TGTGCCAGCAGTTTATACCTAGCGGGAGGGCCAGGCTACTACGAGCAGTACTTC. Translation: CASSLYLAGGPGYYEQYF.

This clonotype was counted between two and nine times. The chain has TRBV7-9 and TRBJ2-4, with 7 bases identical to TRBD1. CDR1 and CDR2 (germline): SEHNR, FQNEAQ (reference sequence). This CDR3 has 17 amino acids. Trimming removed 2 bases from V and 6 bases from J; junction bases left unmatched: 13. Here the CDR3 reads CASSLTRPGQAGNIQYF. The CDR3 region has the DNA TGTGCCAGCAGCTTAACAAGACCCGGACAGGCTGGAAACATTCAGTACTTC.

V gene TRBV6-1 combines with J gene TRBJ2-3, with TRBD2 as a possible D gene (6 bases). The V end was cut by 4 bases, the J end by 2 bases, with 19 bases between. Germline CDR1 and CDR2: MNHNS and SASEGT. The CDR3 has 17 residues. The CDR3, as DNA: TGTGCCAGCAGTGGAACCTTAGCGGCACTCGTCACAGATACGCAGTATTTT. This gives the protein CASSGTLAALVTDTQYF.

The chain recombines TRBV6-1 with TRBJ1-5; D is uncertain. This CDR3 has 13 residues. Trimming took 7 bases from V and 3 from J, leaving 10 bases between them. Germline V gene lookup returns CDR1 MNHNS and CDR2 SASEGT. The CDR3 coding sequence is TGTGCCAGCACCGCAGAAGTCAATCAGCCCCAGCATTTT. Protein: CASTAEVNQPQHF.

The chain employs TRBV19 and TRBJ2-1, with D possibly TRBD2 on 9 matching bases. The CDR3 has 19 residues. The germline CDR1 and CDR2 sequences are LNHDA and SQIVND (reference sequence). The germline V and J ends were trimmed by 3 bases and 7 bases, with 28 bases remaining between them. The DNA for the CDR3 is TGTGCCAGTAGTATGAGGAGACAGGGGTTAGCGGGAGACCCAAATGAGCAGTTCTTC. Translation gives CASSMRRQGLAGDPNEQFF.

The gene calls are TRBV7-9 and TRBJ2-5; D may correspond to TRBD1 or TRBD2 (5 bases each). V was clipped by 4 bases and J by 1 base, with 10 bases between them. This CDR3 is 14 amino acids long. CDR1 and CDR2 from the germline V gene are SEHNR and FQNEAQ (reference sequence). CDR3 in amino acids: CASSSPGPQETQYF. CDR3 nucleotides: TGTGCCAGCAGCTCACCGGGACCCCAAGAGACCCAGTACTTC.

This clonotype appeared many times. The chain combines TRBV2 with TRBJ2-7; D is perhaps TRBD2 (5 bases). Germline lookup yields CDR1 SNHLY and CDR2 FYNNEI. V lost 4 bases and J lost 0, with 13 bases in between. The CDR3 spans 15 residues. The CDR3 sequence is CASSVDGGPSYEQYF. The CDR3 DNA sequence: TGTGCCAGCAGTGTTGATGGCGGGCCCTCCTACGAGCAGTACTTC.